This TCR beta chain was recovered during a study of glioma-infiltrating T cells after dendritic cell vaccination. Study in general: Monocyte-derived dendritic cells, cultured seven days with IL-4 and GM-CSF, were pulsed with autologous tumor lysate. Notes on the study in general: Patients with more pretreatment TILs had longer time to progression and survival.

The germline V gene encodes CDR1 LGHNA and CDR2 YSLEER. The germline V and J ends were trimmed by 0 bases and 8 bases, with 10 bases remaining between them. The CDR3 loop spans 14 amino acids. PBMC were collected before vaccination, two weeks after the third vaccination, and at progression. The PCR used 60 V beta and 13 J beta primers. Clones were sequenced by immunoSEQ multiplex PCR, and TCRdb holds only the in-frame ones, with some missing. The table has 55,000 to 75,000 clones, about 76% seen once; the top ten hold 7% to 9.5%. About this clone itself: Its antigen is unknown.

The sample consisted of blood, taken before dendritic cell vaccination. V is TRBV4-3 and J is TRBJ1-4, with D unresolved. The TCR comes from a human donor with glioblastoma. The CDR3 reads CASSQDFRGEKLFF. As DNA, the CDR3 is TGCGCCAGCAGCCAAGATTTCCGGGGAGAAAAACTGTTTTTT.